The clone carrying this TCR beta chain has just a few counts. What it recognizes is unknown. Every bit of the isolated RNA underwent reverse transcription, so sequencing read expressed TCRB transcripts. TCRdb keeps only in-frame clones here, not all; method: immunoSEQ multiplex PCR. The table has 150,000 to 190,000 clones, roughly 8% seen once. The entry originates in a study of beta chain features in type 1 diabetes. Germline CDR1 and CDR2: MNHEY and SVGAGI. V was shortened by 6 bases and J by 6 bases, with 15 bases between the two germline ends. The CDR3 sequence is 13 residues long. Whole-study findings and limits: TCRB rearrangement may or may not be influenced by HLA type; here this remained unresolved.

The source material was central memory CD4+ T cells from blood. The sequence was collected from a man younger than 35 in good health. The genes are TRBV6-5 and TRBJ2-7; D might be TRBD1 (6 bases). CDR3 bases: TGTGCCAGCAGAAGGTCAGGGGCGGTCGAGCAGTACTTC. Amino acid sequence: CASRRSGAVEQYF.